One T cell receptor (beta chain) is described in this entry. Its antigen remains unknown. This sample is part of a study of PD-1 blockade in classical Hodgkin lymphoma. This table comes from immunoSEQ multiplex PCR, and its TCRdb copy is limited to in-frame clones, with some not included. The sample holds 70,000 or so clones, more than 85% seen once. J was trimmed by 1 base and V by 6 bases; bases with no gene match: 8. This CDR3 comprises 15 residues. Germline V gene lookup returns CDR1 ENHRY and CDR2 SYGVKD. Time point indicated: newly diagnosed, previously untreated cHL patient sample. PBMCs representing newly diagnosed, untreated classical Hodgkin lymphoma functioned as the comparison. General observations from the study: Nothing has yet pinned down what causes the repertoire differences, possibly disease activity or prior therapy. According to reports, newly diagnosed patients had lower baseline TCR diversity than healthy donors, and relapsed/refractory patients had lower baseline TCR diversity still.

This sequence originates from a human donor with classical Hodgkin lymphoma. This chain uses TRBV10-3 with TRBJ2-7, with 8 bases lining up with TRBD1. What was sequenced was peripheral blood mononuclear cells (PBMCs). CDR3 sequence: CAIRLGQDYSYEQYF. Here the CDR3 DNA reads TGTGCCATCAGGTTGGGACAGGATTATTCCTACGAGCAGTACTTC.